Listed below are T cell receptor beta chains from one sample, sequenced in a study of cytomegalovirus exposure and HLA in healthy donors. Method: immunoSEQ multiplex PCR; TCRdb's copy keeps in-frame clones and lacks some. The sample comprises 65,000 to 85,000 clones, around 84% of which are singletons, and about 8.2% rests with the top ten. Sequencing input: PBMCs. All receptors derive from a woman in her thirties or forties in good health and CMV-seropositive. Both conserved end residues are part of each CDR3. Each record gives: J gene, clone size, D gene, V gene, CDR3 length, CDR3 DNA, CDR3 protein. D genes are given only for firm matches. Not all rows give a size; the values are once, few, many and, for expanded clones, a class.

J: TRBJ1-2; size: -; D: -; V: TRBV7-9; length: 18; DNA: TGTGCCAGCAGCGCTGATAGGACCGCAACCCAACAGGGCTATGGCTACACCTTC; CDR3: CASSADRTATQQGYGYTF
J: TRBJ2-3; size: -; D: TRBD2; V: TRBV5-1; length: 14; DNA: TGCGCCAGCAGCCGCGGGGGGGGCACAGATACGCAGTATTTT; CDR3: CASSRGGGTDTQYF
J: TRBJ2-7; size: -; D: TRBD2; V: TRBV5-1; length: 14; DNA: TGCGCCAGCAGCTTGGTACTAGCGGGGGACGGGCAGTACTTC; CDR3: CASSLVLAGDGQYF
J: TRBJ2-5; size: -; D: -; V: TRBV11-2; length: 13; DNA: TGTGCCAGCAGCCCCCGTTCGGGGGAGACCCAGTACTTC; CDR3: CASSPRSGETQYF
J: TRBJ1-1; size: -; D: -; V: TRBV7-2; length: 12; DNA: TGTGCCAGCAGCTTTAGCTACACTGAAGCTTTCTTT; CDR3: CASSFSYTEAFF
J: TRBJ1-4; size: -; D: TRBD1; V: TRBV19; length: 15; DNA: TGTGCCAGTAGCGCTCGAAGACAGGGGGATGAAAAACTGTTTTTT; CDR3: CASSARRQGDEKLFF
J: TRBJ2-7; size: -; D: TRBD1; V: TRBV28; length: 14; DNA: TGTGCCAGCAGTTTCCCGGGACAGAGCTACGAGCAGTACTTC; CDR3: CASSFPGQSYEQYF
J: TRBJ2-5; size: -; D: -; V: TRBV12-2; length: 16; DNA: TGTGCAAGTCGCTTAGTCCGGACTAGCGGTTCTGAGACCCAGTACTTC; CDR3: CASRLVRTSGSETQYF
J: TRBJ2-2; size: -; D: -; V: TRBV7-9; length: 15; DNA: TGTGCCAGCAGCCGAGGGCTAGAGGGCACCGGGGAGCTGTTTTTT; CDR3: CASSRGLEGTGELFF
J: TRBJ1-2; size: -; D: TRBD1; V: TRBV7-9; length: 12; DNA: TGTTCCAGCAGCCCAGGGGGTCCGGGCTACACCTTC; CDR3: CSSSPGGPGYTF
J: TRBJ1-3; size: -; D: TRBD1; V: TRBV15; length: 16; DNA: TGTGCCACAAAGAATCGACAGGGAAGCTCTGGAAACACCATATATTTT; CDR3: CATKNRQGSSGNTIYF
J: TRBJ1-3; size: once; D: -; V: TRBV7-9; length: 16; DNA: TGTGCCAGCAGCATTTTCAGGGGATACTCTGGAAACACCATATATTTT; CDR3: CASSIFRGYSGNTIYF
J: TRBJ2-3; size: -; D: TRBD2; V: TRBV5-1; length: 17; DNA: TGCGCCAGCAGCTTGGAACGGGGGGGGGTCAGCACAGATACGCAGTATTTT; CDR3: CASSLERGGVSTDTQYF
J: TRBJ2-1; size: few; D: TRBD2; V: TRBV5-1; length: 15; DNA: TGCGCCAGCAGCTTGTTAGCTAGCGGGAACAATGAGCAGTTCTTC; CDR3: CASSLLASGNNEQFF
J: TRBJ2-3; size: -; D: TRBD1; V: TRBV6-6; length: 14; DNA: TGTGCCAGCAGTTGGGACAGAAAGGGGGATACGCAGTATTTT; CDR3: CASSWDRKGDTQYF
J: TRBJ2-5; size: -; D: -; V: TRBV11-2; length: 15; DNA: TGTGCCAGCAGCTTAAGGTCGTCAGGGGAAGAGACCCAGTACTTC; CDR3: CASSLRSSGEETQYF
J: TRBJ1-6; size: -; D: TRBD1; V: TRBV4-3; length: 16; DNA: TGCGCCAGCAGCCAAATGCGCGGGACAGGGGATTCACCCCTCCACTTT; CDR3: CASSQMRGTGDSPLHF
J: TRBJ2-7; size: -; D: -; V: TRBV6-5; length: 12; DNA: TGTGCCAGCAGCGGACAGAGCTACGAGCAGTACTTC; CDR3: CASSGQSYEQYF
J: TRBJ2-7; size: -; D: TRBD2; V: TRBV25-1; length: 13; DNA: TGTGCCAGCAGCCGGGACTACGCCTACGAGCAGTACTTC; CDR3: CASSRDYAYEQYF
J: TRBJ2-1; size: -; D: TRBD2; V: TRBV7-2; length: 14; DNA: TGTGCCAGCAGCCTAGCGGGAGCATACAATGAGCAGTTCTTC; CDR3: CASSLAGAYNEQFF
J: TRBJ1-1; size: once; D: -; V: TRBV9; length: 15; DNA: TGTGCCAGCAGCGTAGCCACGGGGATGAACACTGAAGCTTTCTTT; CDR3: CASSVATGMNTEAFF
J: TRBJ1-1; size: -; D: TRBD1; V: TRBV19; length: 16; DNA: TGTGCCAGTAGTCTTTATACCGGGACAGAGAACACTGAAGCTTTCTTT; CDR3: CASSLYTGTENTEAFF
J: TRBJ2-3; size: -; D: -; V: TRBV12-5; length: 13; DNA: TGTGCTAGTGGTTTGCTGAGCACAGATACGCAGTATTTT; CDR3: CASGLLSTDTQYF
J: TRBJ1-6; size: few; D: TRBD1; V: TRBV4-1; length: 15; DNA: TGCGCCAGCAGCCACCAGGACAGGGAGAATTCACCCCTCCACTTT; CDR3: CASSHQDRENSPLHF
J: TRBJ1-5; size: few; D: -; V: TRBV5-6; length: 14; DNA: TGTGCCAGCAGCTCTCCAGGGCGAGGCCAGCCCCAGCATTTT; CDR3: CASSSPGRGQPQHF
J: TRBJ2-3; size: -; D: -; V: TRBV5-4; length: 14; DNA: TGTGCCAGCAGCGTGGGACTTTTCTCGGATACGCAGTATTTT; CDR3: CASSVGLFSDTQYF
J: TRBJ1-1; size: -; D: -; V: TRBV19; length: 15; DNA: TGTGCCAGTATCCCTGGGGGGGGGCGCGGCACTGAAGCTTTCTTT; CDR3: CASIPGGGRGTEAFF
J: TRBJ1-4; size: -; D: -; V: TRBV28; length: 14; DNA: TGTGCCAGCAGTTTTAGAACAGGCGCTGAAAAACTGTTTTTT; CDR3: CASSFRTGAEKLFF
J: TRBJ2-7; size: few; D: -; V: TRBV30; length: 11; DNA: TGTGCCTGGAGTGAGAGGAGCGAGCAGTACTTC; CDR3: CAWSERSEQYF
J: TRBJ2-1; size: -; D: TRBD2; V: TRBV7-2; length: 15; DNA: TGTGCCAGCATCCCTCCGGGTAGCGGGGGAAATGAGCAGTTCTTC; CDR3: CASIPPGSGGNEQFF
J: TRBJ1-2; size: -; D: TRBD1; V: TRBV5-1; length: 14; DNA: TGCGCCAGCAGACTAACCGGGACAGAAAATGGCTACACCTTC; CDR3: CASRLTGTENGYTF
J: TRBJ2-3; size: -; D: -; V: TRBV29-1; length: 12; DNA: TGCAGCGCGTCGCGGGGTCCAGATACGCAGTATTTT; CDR3: CSASRGPDTQYF
J: TRBJ2-7; size: -; D: -; V: TRBV27; length: 14; DNA: TGTGCCAGCAGTTTATCGTTGCAGGGCGGCGAGCAGTACTTC; CDR3: CASSLSLQGGEQYF
J: TRBJ2-3; size: -; D: TRBD2; V: TRBV4-1; length: 16; DNA: TGCGCCAGCAGCCACTTATACGGGGGGAGCACAGATACGCAGTATTTT; CDR3: CASSHLYGGSTDTQYF
J: TRBJ1-1; size: -; D: -; V: TRBV7-9; length: 15; DNA: TGTGCCAGCAGCTTAGCGTTGGCAGGTAACACTGAAGCTTTCTTT; CDR3: CASSLALAGNTEAFF
J: TRBJ2-1; size: -; D: TRBD1; V: TRBV30; length: 15; DNA: TGTGCCTGGGGGTACAGGGGGCATTTAGGAAATGAGCAGTTCTTC; CDR3: CAWGYRGHLGNEQFF
J: TRBJ2-7; size: -; D: -; V: TRBV5-1; length: 15; DNA: TGCGCCAGCAGCTTGGACCCAGGGGGGAACTACGAGCAGTACTTC; CDR3: CASSLDPGGNYEQYF
J: TRBJ1-1; size: -; D: TRBD1; V: TRBV7-8; length: 13; DNA: TGTGCCAGCAGCTCCCCAGGGGGCACTGAAGCTTTCTTT; CDR3: CASSSPGGTEAFF
J: TRBJ1-6; size: -; D: -; V: TRBV6-5; length: 13; DNA: TGTGCCAGTAGTTGGCAGGGAGGTCCACCCCTCCACTTT; CDR3: CASSWQGGPPLHF
J: TRBJ2-5; size: -; D: TRBD2; V: TRBV5-1; length: 17; DNA: TGCGCCAGCAGCTTGGAGACTAGCGGGGGTGGCCAAGAGACCCAGTACTTC; CDR3: CASSLETSGGGQETQYF
J: TRBJ1-6; size: few; D: TRBD1; V: TRBV5-5; length: 16; DNA: TGTGCCAGCAGCCCTCTGGGACAGTCCTATAATTCACCCCTCCACTTT; CDR3: CASSPLGQSYNSPLHF
J: TRBJ2-1; size: -; D: TRBD1; V: TRBV5-1; length: 16; DNA: TGCGCCAGCAGCCTAGGGACAGGGGTTGGTAACAATGAGCAGTTCTTC; CDR3: CASSLGTGVGNNEQFF
J: TRBJ2-7; size: once; D: -; V: TRBV27; length: 15; DNA: TGTGCCAGCAGTTTATCAGGGCAGGGGACCTACGAGCAGTACTTC; CDR3: CASSLSGQGTYEQYF